The 5 T cell receptor beta chains below come from one sample, sequenced in a study of response to subunit inactivated influenza vaccine. One entry per CDR3 protein, called by TCRdb with MiXCR from the RT-PCR reads. The table includes about 800,000 distinct CDR3 sequences, 21% detected once. This sample comprised PBMCs from blood, obtained roughly 5 days after vaccination. Receptors were obtained from a man between 50 and 59 years old who received an inactivated influenza vaccine.

In its sample, this clonotype was seen a few times. The CDR3 nucleotides are TGCAGTGTTGGAAAGGGTAGTCAGCCCCAGCATTTT. Translated, it gives CSVGKGSQPQHF. The genes are TRBV20-1 and TRBJ1-5; D unclear. CDR1 and CDR2 (germline): DFQATT, SNEGSKA (reference sequence). V was clipped by 7 bases and J by 6 bases, with 13 bases between them. CDR3 size: 12 residues.

The genes are TRBV6-6 and TRBJ1-4; D is perhaps TRBD1 (5 bases). V lost 8 bases and J lost 3, with 10 bases in between. Germline V gene data show CDR1 as MNHNY and CDR2 as SVGAGI (reference sequence). The CDR3 length is 13 residues. CDR3 bases: TGTGCCAGCCTCGGGACCCCTAATGAAAAACTGTTTTTT. The encoded protein is CASLGTPNEKLFF.

This clonotype showed up just a few times. The genes are TRBV12-3 or TRBV12-4 and TRBJ2-7; possible D gene TRBD2, 5 bases. V lost 8 bases to trimming and J lost 0 bases, with 8 bases between them. CDR3 size: 12 residues. CDR3 in DNA: TGTGCCAGCGGCGCGGGCTCCTACGAGCAGTACTTC. Translating gives CASGAGSYEQYF.

J is TRBJ2-7 and V is TRBV12-3 or TRBV12-4; D call uncertain. V lost 5 bases and J lost 1, with 15 bases in between. The CDR3 sequence is 15 residues long. CDR3 residues: CASSAATERSYEQYF. CDR3 sequence (DNA): TGTGCCAGCAGTGCGGCGACGGAAAGGTCCTACGAGCAGTACTTC.

The chain has TRBV12-3 or TRBV12-4 and TRBJ2-3; 10 positions match TRBD2. V gave up 0 bases and J gave up 12 bases; unmatched junction bases: 6. This CDR3 comprises 14 residues. CDR3 residues: CASSLASGRAGQYF. The CDR3 nucleotides read TGTGCCAGCAGTTTAGCCAGCGGGAGGGCCGGACAGTATTTT.